One and the same sample provided the 19 T cell receptor beta chains below, sequenced in a study of beta chain features in type 1 diabetes. The study's findings and limits: Within each of all four CD4+ subsets, Type 1 diabetes patients had TCRB CDR3s that were moderately but significantly shorter.

These receptors have no identified antigens. cDNA synthesis used the whole RNA isolate, giving expressed TCRB sequences. Profiled with immunoSEQ multiplex PCR; TCRdb holds only in-frame clones, not every one. Of 680,000 or so clones in the sample, 13% were seen once. Sequenced: naive CD4+ T cells from blood. The source of these receptors is a man aged 18 to 29 with type 1 diabetes.

The sample holds a few counts of this clone. The chain employs TRBV11-2 and TRBJ1-5; TRBD1 matches 7 bases. CDR1 is SGHAT, CDR2 FQNNGV, per germline. The length of the CDR3 is 13 residues. Trimming removed 4 bases from V and 6 bases from J; junction bases left unmatched: 3. The CDR3 bases are TGTGCCAGCAGCTCCGACAGGGCTCAGCCCCAGCATTTT. Its protein product is CASSSDRAQPQHF.

This clone was picked up a small number of times. No DNA is shown, since the ends of the CDR3 on it are uncertain; the CDR3 is the one TCRdb lists. The chain has TRBV9 and TRBJ1-2; the D call in the table, TRBD1, was not verified against the DNA. The length of the CDR3 is 14 amino acids, counting both ends. CDR1 and CDR2 (germline): SGDLS, YYNGEE. The CDR3 here is CASSVDWGEGAWTF.

This clone has more than one count but fewer than ten. The chain recombines TRBV28 with TRBJ2-7, with a tentative D call TRBD1 (6 bases). Trimming left V 4 bases short and J 2 bases short, with 9 bases between. The CDR3 has 13 residues. Germline V gene lookup returns CDR1 MDHEN and CDR2 SYDVKM. The DNA for the CDR3 is TGTGCCAGCAGTTGGACAGTTCCCTACGAGCAGTACTTC. It is translated as CASSWTVPYEQYF. The complete variable domain, with remaining parts taken from reference TRBV28 and TRBJ2-7, reads DVKVTQSSRYLVKRTGEKVFLECVQDMDHENMFWYRQDPGLGLRLIYFSYDVKMKEKGDIPEGYSVSREKKERFSLILESASTNQTSMYLCASSWTVPYEQYFGPGTRLTVT.

This clone was detected only a few times. The chain employs TRBV5-6 and TRBJ2-4, with TRBD1 matching over 7 bases. Germline CDR1 SGHDT, CDR2 YYEEEE. J lost 5 bases, V lost 4 bases, and 6 bases had no gene match. This CDR3 region has 14 residues. The DNA of the CDR3 is TGTGCCAGCAGCCCCCAGGGGGTACAAAACATTCAGTACTTC. Translation gives CASSPQGVQNIQYF.

In its sample, this clone was seen a few times. This chain connects TRBV6-5 to TRBJ2-7; D might be TRBD1 (6 bases). The CDR3 extends over 15 amino acids. The germline CDR1 and CDR2 sequences are MNHEY and SVGAGI. Trimming left V 4 bases short and J 5 bases short, with 18 bases between. The CDR3 DNA follows: TGTGCCAGCAGTTCCACAATCGTCAGGGGCCACGAGCAGTACTTC. This translates into CASSSTIVRGHEQYF.

This clone appeared a few times. V is TRBV5-1 and J is TRBJ1-2, with 7 nucleotides matching TRBD1. The CDR3 runs to 14 residues. V shed 3 bases, J shed 6 bases, and the junction held 8 bases outside the gene matches. Germline loops: CDR1 SGHRS, CDR2 YFSETQ. CDR3 bases: TGCGCCAGCAGCTCAGGACAGGAACGGGATGGCTACACCTTC. Translated: CASSSGQERDGYTF.

This chain connects TRBV4-1 to TRBJ2-7; 8 bases map to TRBD1. CDR1 is MGHRA and CDR2 is YSYEKL in the germline V gene. V was pared by 4 bases and J by 2 bases, with 4 bases of the junction left unmatched. The CDR3 is 14 amino acids. CDR3 DNA sequence: TGCGCCAGCAGCCGAGACAGGGGAGCCTACGAGCAGTACTTC. Its protein product is CASSRDRGAYEQYF.

This clone was observed a few times. The J gene is TRBJ1-1, the V gene TRBV6-5; 8 positions match TRBD1. CDR1 and CDR2 (germline): MNHEY, SVGAGI. Trimming removed 1 base from V and 4 bases from J; junction bases left unmatched: 2. CDR3 length: 14 residues. The CDR3 DNA reads TGTGCCAGCAGTTACTACAGGGGGGGCACTGAAGCTTTCTTT. It translates to CASSYYRGGTEAFF.

The V and J genes are TRBV6-5 and TRBJ2-7; D not certain. Germline CDR1 reads MNHEY; CDR2 reads SVGAGI. V was cut by 5 bases and J by 3 bases, with 8 bases left in between. The CDR3 totals 12 residues. The CDR3 bases are TGTGCCAGCAGTGTCGATAGCTACGAGCAGTACTTC. Its protein product is CASSVDSYEQYF.

This clone was counted between two and nine times. Because the CDR3's place on the DNA is in doubt, the DNA is left out and the CDR3 is given as listed by TCRdb. The V call is TRBV5-1, the J call TRBJ1-1; TRBD1, the D gene given by the table, was not confirmed from the DNA. The germline V gene has CDR1 SGHRS and CDR2 YFSETQ. The CDR3 spans 12 residues, counting both ends. This CDR3 reads CASIQWGPGTFF.

This clone was counted many times. The rearrangement links TRBV27 to TRBJ2-1, with no clear D. The CDR3 consists of 12 residues. Germline V gene lookup returns CDR1 MNHEY and CDR2 SMNVEV (reference sequence). The V end was cut by 3 bases, the J end by 10 bases, with 10 bases between. This CDR3 reads CASSLVGEEQFF. The DNA for the CDR3 is TGTGCCAGCAGTTTGGTGGGCGAGGAGCAGTTCTTC.

This clone was found a few times. The chain uses TRBV30 and TRBJ1-5; D possibly corresponds to TRBD1 (5 bases). This CDR3 region has 12 residues. The V end lost 5 bases, the J end lost 7 bases, and 12 bases lay between the germline ends. The germline CDR1 and CDR2 sequences are GTSNPN and SVGIG (reference sequence). The CDR3, as DNA: TGTGCCTGGTGCCAGGGAAAGCAGCCCCAGCATTTT. Protein sequence: CAWCQGKQPQHF.

Remarks on this clone: The junction departs from the called germline gene at one end, perhaps through a read error. The CDR3 DNA reads TGTGCCAGCAGCGCGGGATTTTCAGCCCTCCACTTT. This translates into CASSAGFSALHF. This chain connects TRBV28 to TRBJ1-6; D not resolved. Germline lookup yields CDR1 MDHEN and CDR2 SYDVKM. The CDR3 is 12 amino acids.

Points on this clone: The same CDR3 can be traced to other DNA sequences in this sample. The V and J genes are TRBV30 and TRBJ1-6; TRBD1 matches 8 bases. Per the germline V gene, CDR1 is GTSNPN and CDR2 is SVGIG (reference sequence). CDR3 length: 13 residues. J lost 9 bases, V lost 0 bases, and 1 base had no gene match. The CDR3 coding sequence is TGTGCCTGGAGTGTACAGGGGGTTTCACCCCTCCACTTT. As protein: CAWSVQGVSPLHF.

This clone was recorded a few times. The chain couples TRBV5-6 to TRBJ2-6, with 7 bases that match TRBD1. With V trimmed by 1 base and J by 2 bases, 0 bases remained unmatched. The CDR3 sequence is 15 residues long. The V gene's germline CDR1 is SGHDT and CDR2 YYEEEE. The CDR3 reads CASSLRGPGANVLTF. In DNA form, the CDR3 reads TGTGCCAGCAGCTTGAGGGGGCCTGGGGCCAACGTCCTGACTTTC. The full variable domain, rest sourced from reference TRBV5-6 and TRBJ2-6, is DAGVTQSPTHLIKTRGQQVTLRCSPKSGHDTVSWYQQALGQGPQFIFQYYEEEERQRGNFPDRFSGHQFPNYSSELNVNALLLGDSALYLCASSLRGPGANVLTFGAGSRLTVL.

The chain carries TRBV28 and TRBJ1-1, with 7 bases identical to TRBD1. This CDR3 region has 14 residues. V shed 5 bases and J 4 bases; nucleotides not matched to a gene: 7. Per the germline V gene, CDR1 is MDHEN and CDR2 is SYDVKM. CDR3 bases: TGTGCCAGCAGTCTGGGACAGCCCTCCACTGAAGCTTTCTTT. Its protein is CASSLGQPSTEAFF.

This rearrangement joins TRBV30 to TRBJ1-6, with D tentatively TRBD1 (6 bases). CDR1 is GTSNPN, CDR2 SVGIG, per germline (reference sequence). There are 18 residues in the CDR3. The V end was cut by 3 bases, the J end by 0 bases, with 18 bases between. CDR3 sequence reads: CAWSAGALESSYNSPLHF. CDR3 nucleotide sequence: TGTGCCTGGAGCGCAGGGGCTTTGGAGAGCTCCTATAATTCACCCCTCCACTTT.

The rearrangement links TRBV28 to TRBJ1-5, with TRBD1 identical over 8 bases. There are 14 residues in the CDR3. Germline-derived CDR1 and CDR2 are MDHEN and SYDVKM. V was pared by 4 bases and J by 3 bases, with 2 bases of the junction left unmatched. The CDR3 region is CASSSGQANQPQHF. The CDR3 DNA follows: TGTGCCAGCAGTTCGGGACAGGCCAATCAGCCCCAGCATTTT.

In nucleotides, the CDR3 is TGTGCCAGCAGCCTCTTGCTAGGGGCGATAAACACTGAAGCTTTCTTT. Translated: CASSLLLGAINTEAFF. The V call is TRBV28, the J call TRBJ1-1; maybe TRBD1 (5 bases). Trimming removed 6 bases from V and 2 bases from J, with 19 bases in between. There are 16 residues in the CDR3. From germline, CDR1 is MDHEN and CDR2 SYDVKM.